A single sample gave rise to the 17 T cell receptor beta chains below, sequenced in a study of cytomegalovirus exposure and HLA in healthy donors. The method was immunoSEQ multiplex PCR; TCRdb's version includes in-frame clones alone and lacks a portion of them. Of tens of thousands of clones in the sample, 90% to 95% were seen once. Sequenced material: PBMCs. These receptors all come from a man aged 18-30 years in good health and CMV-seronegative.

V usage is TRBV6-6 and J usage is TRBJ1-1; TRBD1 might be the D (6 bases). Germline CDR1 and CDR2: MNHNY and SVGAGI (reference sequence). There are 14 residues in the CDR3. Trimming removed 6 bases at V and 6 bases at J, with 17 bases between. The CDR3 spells CASRSKLGGSEAFF. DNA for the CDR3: TGTGCCAGCAGATCTAAACTAGGGGGATCTGAAGCTTTCTTT.

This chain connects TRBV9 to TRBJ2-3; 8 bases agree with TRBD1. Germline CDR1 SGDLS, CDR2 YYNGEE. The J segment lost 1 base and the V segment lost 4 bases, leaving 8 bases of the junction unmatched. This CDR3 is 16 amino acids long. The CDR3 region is CASSTRQGLGTDTQYF. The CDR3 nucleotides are TGTGCCAGCAGCACCCGACAGGGGTTAGGCACAGATACGCAGTATTTT.

In nucleotides, the CDR3 is TGTGCCAGCAGTGAAGGAACTTATAGCAATCAGCCCCAGCATTTT. Translation: CASSEGTYSNQPQHF. V gene TRBV6-1 combines with J gene TRBJ1-5; D gene unclear. Germline V lookup: CDR1 MNHNS, CDR2 SASEGT. The V end was cut by 1 base, the J end by 0 bases, with 7 bases between. The CDR3 is made up of 15 amino acids.

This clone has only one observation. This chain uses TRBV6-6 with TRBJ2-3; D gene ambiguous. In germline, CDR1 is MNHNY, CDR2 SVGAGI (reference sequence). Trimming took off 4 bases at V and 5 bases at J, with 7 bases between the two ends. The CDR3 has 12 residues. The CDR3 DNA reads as TGTGCCAGCAGTTCCTACAGAGATACGCAGTATTTT. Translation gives CASSSYRDTQYF.

CDR3 sequence (DNA): TGTGCCAGCAGCCATCTACCGGGACAGCCTAATGAAAAACTGTTTTTT. Its protein product is CASSHLPGQPNEKLFF. The rearrangement links TRBV7-2 to TRBJ1-4; 7 nucleotides match TRBD1. Trimming at V came to 5 bases and at J to 3 bases, leaving 9 bases not matched to a gene. This CDR3 has 16 residues. The V gene's germline CDR1 is SGHTA and CDR2 FQGNSA.

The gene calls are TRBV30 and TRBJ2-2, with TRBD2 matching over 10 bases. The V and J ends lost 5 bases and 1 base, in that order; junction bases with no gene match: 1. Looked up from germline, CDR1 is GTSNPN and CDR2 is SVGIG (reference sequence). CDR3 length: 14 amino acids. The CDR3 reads CAWVAGGNTGELFF. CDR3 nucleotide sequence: TGTGCCTGGGTAGCGGGGGGGAACACCGGGGAGCTGTTTTTT.

The CDR3: CASSEGQGVSSGNTIYF. CDR3 DNA: TGTGCCAGCAGCGAGGGACAGGGGGTGTCCTCTGGAAACACCATATATTTT. The chain recombines TRBV9 with TRBJ1-3; 11 positions match TRBD1. Germline assignment: CDR1 SGDLS and CDR2 YYNGEE. The CDR3 length is 17 residues. The V segment lost 3 bases and the J segment 0 bases; nucleotides outside the gene matches: 5.

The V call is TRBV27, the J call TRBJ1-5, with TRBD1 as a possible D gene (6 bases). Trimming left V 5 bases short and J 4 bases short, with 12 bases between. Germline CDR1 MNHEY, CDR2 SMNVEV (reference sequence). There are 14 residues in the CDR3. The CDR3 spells CASSLTGLNQPQHF. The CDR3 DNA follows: TGTGCCAGCAGTCTGACAGGCCTAAATCAGCCCCAGCATTTT.

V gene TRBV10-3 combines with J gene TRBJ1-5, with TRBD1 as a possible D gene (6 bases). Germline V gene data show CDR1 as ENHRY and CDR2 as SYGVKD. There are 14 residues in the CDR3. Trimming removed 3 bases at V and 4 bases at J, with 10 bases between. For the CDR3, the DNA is TGTGCCATCAGTGAAGCAGGGGTGAATCAGCCCCAGCATTTT. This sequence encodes CAISEAGVNQPQHF.

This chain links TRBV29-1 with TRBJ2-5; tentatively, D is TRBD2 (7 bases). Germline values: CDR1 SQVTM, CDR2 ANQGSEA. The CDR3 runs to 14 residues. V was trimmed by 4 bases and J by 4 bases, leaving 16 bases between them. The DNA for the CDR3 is TGCAGCGTTGTGAAGGGGGGGGTCGGAGAGACCCAGTACTTC. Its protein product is CSVVKGGVGETQYF. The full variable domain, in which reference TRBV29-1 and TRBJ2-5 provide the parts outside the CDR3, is SAVISQKPSRDICQRGTSLTIQCQVDSQVTMMFWYRQQPGQSLTLIATANQGSEATYESGFVIDKFPISRPNLTFSTLTVSNMSPEDSSIYLCSVVKGGVGETQYFGPGTRLLVL.

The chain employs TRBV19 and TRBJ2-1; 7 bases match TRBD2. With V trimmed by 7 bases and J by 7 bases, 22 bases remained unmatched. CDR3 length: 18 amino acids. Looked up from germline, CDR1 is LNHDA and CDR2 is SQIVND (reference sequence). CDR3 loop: CASKGGALWREGGNEQFF. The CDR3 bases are TGTGCCAGTAAGGGAGGGGCCCTATGGCGGGAAGGTGGAAATGAGCAGTTCTTC.

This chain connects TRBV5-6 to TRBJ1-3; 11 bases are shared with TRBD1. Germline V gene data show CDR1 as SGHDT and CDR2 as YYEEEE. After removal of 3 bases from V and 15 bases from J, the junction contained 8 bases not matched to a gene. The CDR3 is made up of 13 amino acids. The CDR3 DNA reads TGTGCCAGCAGCTGGACAGGGGGCGGCGGGAGATATTTT. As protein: CASSWTGGGGRYF.

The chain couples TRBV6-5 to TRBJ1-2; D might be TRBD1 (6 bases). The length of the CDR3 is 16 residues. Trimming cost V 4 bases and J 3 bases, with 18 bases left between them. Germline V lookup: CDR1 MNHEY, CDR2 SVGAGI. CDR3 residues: CASSFSTGHRDYGYTF. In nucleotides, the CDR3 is TGTGCCAGCAGTTTTTCCACAGGGCACCGGGACTATGGCTACACCTTC.

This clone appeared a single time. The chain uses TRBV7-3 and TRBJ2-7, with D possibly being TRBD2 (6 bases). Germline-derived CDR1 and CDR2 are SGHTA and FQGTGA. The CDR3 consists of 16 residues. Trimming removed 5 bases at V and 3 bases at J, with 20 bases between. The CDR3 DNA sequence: TGTGCCAGCAGCCAGACCGGGACTCTTACATACTACGAGCAGTACTTC. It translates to CASSQTGTLTYYEQYF.

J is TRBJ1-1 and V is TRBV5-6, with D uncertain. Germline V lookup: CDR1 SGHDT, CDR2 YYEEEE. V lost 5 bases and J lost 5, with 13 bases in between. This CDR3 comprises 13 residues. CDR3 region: CASRERATTEAFF. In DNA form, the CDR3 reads TGTGCCAGCAGAGAGCGAGCTACTACTGAAGCTTTCTTT.

The CDR3 here is CASSIEGGEAFF. CDR3 sequence (DNA): TGTGCCAGTAGTATAGAAGGCGGTGAAGCTTTCTTT. This chain joins TRBV19 and TRBJ1-1, with no clear D. The CDR3 is 12 amino acids. Per the germline V gene, CDR1 is LNHDA and CDR2 is SQIVND (reference sequence). The V gene lost 0 bases and the J gene lost 7 bases, with 6 bases spanning the gap.

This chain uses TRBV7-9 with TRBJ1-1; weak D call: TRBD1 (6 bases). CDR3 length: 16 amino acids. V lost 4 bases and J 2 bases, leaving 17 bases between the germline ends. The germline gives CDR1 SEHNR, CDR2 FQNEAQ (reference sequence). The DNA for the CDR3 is TGTGCCAGCAGCTCGAAAGGGGCAGGGGCTAACACTGAAGCTTTCTTT. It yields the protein CASSSKGAGANTEAFF.